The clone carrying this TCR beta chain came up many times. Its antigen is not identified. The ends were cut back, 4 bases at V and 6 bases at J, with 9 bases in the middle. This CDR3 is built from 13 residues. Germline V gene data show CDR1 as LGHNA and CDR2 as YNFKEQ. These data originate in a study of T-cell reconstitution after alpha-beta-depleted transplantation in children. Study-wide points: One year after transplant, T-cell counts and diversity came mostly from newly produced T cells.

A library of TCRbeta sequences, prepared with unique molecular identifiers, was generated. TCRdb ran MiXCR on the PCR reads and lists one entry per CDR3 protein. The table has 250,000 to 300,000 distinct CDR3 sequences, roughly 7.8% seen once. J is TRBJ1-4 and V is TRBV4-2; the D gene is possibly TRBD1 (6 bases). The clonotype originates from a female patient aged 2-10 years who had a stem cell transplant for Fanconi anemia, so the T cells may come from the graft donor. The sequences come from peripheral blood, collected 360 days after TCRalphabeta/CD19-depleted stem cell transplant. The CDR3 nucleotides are TGTGCCAGCAGCCCGGGGGGCGATGAAAAACTGTTTTTT. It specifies CASSPGGDEKLFF.